What follows are 25 T cell receptor beta chains derived from one specimen sequenced in a study of Ad26.COV2.S vaccination and SARS-CoV-2 variants. The method was immunoSEQ multiplex PCR; TCRdb's version includes in-frame clones alone and lacks a portion of them. The data show roughly 400,000 clones, with over 80% seen just once and 1.5% to 2% held by the top ten. Treatment given: 19 received Ad26.COV2.S at low or high dose, single or two shots; about five received placebo; per-sample allocation not given. The study sampled participants on day 63 after the first vaccine or placebo injection. Sequences were derived from peripheral blood, sampled in a trial of Ad26.COV2.S vaccine versus placebo. Receptors were obtained from a person aged 18-60 years who received the Ad26.COV2.S COVID-19 vaccine or a placebo.

The chain has TRBV14 and TRBJ2-5; a weak D match, TRBD1 (6 bases). Trimming removed 4 bases at V and 2 bases at J, with 14 bases between. CDR1 and CDR2 from the germline V gene are SGHDN and FVKESK. The CDR3 contains 15 residues. The CDR3, as DNA: TGTGCCAGCAGCCTCTACAGGGTGCGTCAAGAGACCCAGTACTTC. This gives the protein CASSLYRVRQETQYF. The full variable domain, rest sourced from reference TRBV14 and TRBJ2-5, is EAGVTQFPSHSVIEKGQTVTLRCDPISGHDNLYWYRRVMGKEIKFLLHFVKESKQDESGMPNNRFLAERTGGTYSTLKVQPAELEDSGVYFCASSLYRVRQETQYFGPGTRLLVL.

The count of this clone is one. This CDR3 reads CASSPAPYQPQHF. CDR3 in DNA: TGTGCCAGCAGCCCGGCGCCATATCAGCCCCAGCATTTT. This chain connects TRBV6-5 to TRBJ1-5; unclear D gene. There are 13 residues in the CDR3. Trimming removed 6 bases at V and 5 bases at J, with 11 bases between. CDR1 MNHEY and CDR2 SVGAGI come from the germline V gene.

The rearrangement uses TRBV11-2 and TRBJ2-2; perhaps D is TRBD1 or TRBD2 (5 bases each). Trimming took 5 bases from V and 6 from J, leaving 16 bases between them. The CDR3 extends over 15 amino acids. Germline assignment: CDR1 SGHAT and CDR2 FQNNGV. The CDR3 is CASSRIRRGPGELFF. The DNA of the CDR3 is TGTGCCAGCAGCCGAATTCGAAGGGGACCCGGGGAGCTGTTTTTT.

The chain links TRBV2 to TRBJ1-6; TRBD1 matches at 7 bases. Germline CDR1 and CDR2: SNHLY and FYNNEI. This CDR3 is 12 amino acids long. V lost 4 bases to trimming and J lost 10 bases; unmatched junction nucleotides: 1. The CDR3 region has the DNA TGTGCCAGCAGTGCGGACAGGTCACCCCTCCACTTT. Its translation: CASSADRSPLHF. Full variable domain (remainder filled in from reference TRBV2 and TRBJ1-6): EPEVTQTPSHQVTQMGQEVILRCVPISNHLYFYWYRQILGQKVEFLVSFYNNEISEKSEIFDDQFSVERPDGSNFTLKIRSTKLEDSAMYFCASSADRSPLHFGNGTRLTVT.

The chain joins TRBV5-1 to TRBJ2-5; 9 bases agree with TRBD1. The CDR3 runs 15 residues. With V trimmed by 2 bases and J by 5 bases, 7 bases remained unmatched. Germline V lookup: CDR1 SGHRS, CDR2 YFSETQ. The CDR3 region is CASSFGTGKGETQYF. The CDR3 DNA sequence: TGCGCCAGCAGCTTCGGGACAGGGAAGGGGGAGACCCAGTACTTC. The full variable domain, rest sourced from reference TRBV5-1 and TRBJ2-5, is KAGVTQTPRYLIKTRGQQVTLSCSPISGHRSVSWYQQTPGQGLQFLFEYFSETQRNKGNFPGRFSGRQFSNSRSEMNVSTLELGDSALYLCASSFGTGKGETQYFGPGTRLLVL.

This sequence joins TRBV7-9 and TRBJ1-2; TRBD1 matches 7 bases. From germline, CDR1 is SEHNR and CDR2 FQNEAQ (reference sequence). The ends lost 0 bases at V and 0 bases at J; junction bases unmatched: 1. The CDR3 runs 15 residues. CDR3 coding DNA: TGTGCCAGCAGCTTAGCCAGGGGGGCTAACTATGGCTACACCTTC. Translating it yields CASSLARGANYGYTF.

The chain joins TRBV19 to TRBJ2-3; D unresolved. CDR1 LNHDA and CDR2 SQIVND come from the germline V gene (reference sequence). V was shortened by 5 bases and J by 4 bases, with 10 bases between the two germline ends. This CDR3 contains 13 residues. Here the CDR3 reads CASSLRASDTQYF. In DNA form, the CDR3 reads TGTGCCAGTAGTCTCCGGGCCTCAGATACGCAGTATTTT. The full variable domain, rest sourced from reference TRBV19 and TRBJ2-3, is DGGITQSPKYLFRKEGQNVTLSCEQNLNHDAMYWYRQDPGQGLRLIYYSQIVNDFQKGDIAEGYSVSREKKESFPLTVTSAQKNPTAFYLCASSLRASDTQYFGPGTRLTVL.

In this sample, this clone turned up once. The CDR3 region is CASSQSRLGYNEQFF. The CDR3 DNA reads TGTGCCAGCAGCCAATCACGGTTAGGATACAATGAGCAGTTCTTC. V is TRBV16 and J is TRBJ2-1; D gene uncertain. This CDR3 has 15 residues. CDR1 is KGHSY, CDR2 FQNENV, per germline. V lost 0 bases to trimming and J lost 4 bases, with 10 bases between them.

This rearrangement joins TRBV7-2 to TRBJ1-1; 11 nucleotides align to TRBD1. Germline CDR1 and CDR2: SGHTA and FQGNSA. J was trimmed by 7 bases and V by 3 bases; bases with no gene match: 4. This CDR3 has 14 residues. The DNA for the CDR3 is TGTGCCAGCAGCTTTGGACAGGGGGCAGGTGAAGCTTTCTTT. This codes for CASSFGQGAGEAFF. Drawing the rest from reference TRBV7-2 and TRBJ1-1, the complete variable domain is GAGVSQSPSNKVTEKGKDVELRCDPISGHTALYWYRQSLGQGLEFLIYFQGNSAPDKSGLPSDRFSAERTGGSVSTLTIQRTQQEDSAVYLCASSFGQGAGEAFFGQGTRLTVV.

The V gene is TRBV5-1, the J gene TRBJ1-1, with D perhaps matching TRBD1 (6 bases). V was shortened by 7 bases and J by 0 bases, with 13 bases between the two germline ends. The CDR3 totals 14 residues. Per the germline V gene, CDR1 is SGHRS and CDR2 is YFSETQ. The CDR3 reads CASSSGGVNTEAFF. In DNA form, the CDR3 reads TGCGCCAGCTCGTCTGGGGGCGTGAACACTGAAGCTTTCTTT.

V is TRBV4-3 and J is TRBJ1-2, with 8 bases that match TRBD1. The germline gives CDR1 LGHNA, CDR2 YSLEER. V shed 3 bases, J shed 3 bases, and the junction held 3 bases outside the gene matches. There are 14 residues in the CDR3. The CDR3 coding sequence is TGCGCCAGCAGCCAGGCACAGGGGGACTATGGCTACACCTTC. Its protein product is CASSQAQGDYGYTF.

The chain joins TRBV7-2 to TRBJ2-3; D unclear. From germline, CDR1 is SGHTA and CDR2 FQGNSA. This CDR3 is built from 17 residues. Trimming pared 2 bases from V and 2 bases from J, leaving 17 bases between. The CDR3 DNA reads as TGTGCCAGCAGCTTAACTGGTCCCTCTAGTCCCACAGATACGCAGTATTTT. Its translation is CASSLTGPSSPTDTQYF.

The chain couples TRBV5-1 to TRBJ1-5, with no clear D. Germline CDR1 reads SGHRS; CDR2 reads YFSETQ. CDR3 size: 15 residues. V was cut by 5 bases and J by 1 base, with 13 bases left in between. The CDR3 bases are TGCGCCAGCAGTGCGGGCGTGGGGAGCAATCAGCCCCAGCATTTT. Amino acids: CASSAGVGSNQPQHF.

With respect to this clone: The same CDR3 is also encoded by other DNA sequences in this sample. This chain uses TRBV11-2 with TRBJ2-7, with D unclear. V gave up 3 bases and J gave up 4 bases, with 4 bases separating them. The CDR3 is made up of 11 amino acids. The germline V gene has CDR1 SGHAT and CDR2 FQNNGV. The CDR3 DNA is TGTGCCAGCAGCTTGGTGTACGAGCAGTACTTC. Its translation: CASSLVYEQYF. Based on the CDR3 plus reference TRBV11-2 and TRBJ2-7, the full variable domain is EAGVAQSPRYKIIEKRQSVAFWCNPISGHATLYWYQQILGQGPKLLIQFQNNGVVDDSQLPKDRFSAERLKGVDSTLKIQPAKLEDSAVYLCASSLVYEQYFGPGTRLTVT.

This chain links TRBV12-3 or TRBV12-4 with TRBJ1-1; D gene uncertain. V dropped 6 bases and J dropped 1 base, with 6 bases sitting between them. The CDR3 contains 12 residues. CDR3 coding DNA: TGTGCCAGCAGCACGCGGAACACTGAAGCTTTCTTT. The encoded protein is CASSTRNTEAFF.

This chain uses TRBV24-1 with TRBJ2-2; 12 bases are a match to TRBD1. Germline V CDR1 and CDR2: KGHDR, SFDVKD. The J segment lost 2 bases and the V segment lost 2 bases, leaving 5 bases of the junction unmatched. The CDR3 consists of 18 residues. CDR3 DNA sequence: TGTGCCACCAGTGATTCCGGGACAGGGGGCTTTAACACCGGGGAGCTGTTTTTT. It encodes CATSDSGTGGFNTGELFF.

V is TRBV11-2 and J is TRBJ2-3; TRBD2 might be the D (5 bases). Trimming left V 1 base short and J 2 bases short, with 13 bases between. The germline CDR1 and CDR2 sequences are SGHAT and FQNNGV. CDR3 length: 16 residues. CDR3 loop: CASSLVRQDYTDTQYF. The CDR3, as DNA: TGTGCCAGCAGCTTAGTACGACAAGACTACACAGATACGCAGTATTTT. Full variable domain (missing parts from reference TRBV11-2 and TRBJ2-3): EAGVAQSPRYKIIEKRQSVAFWCNPISGHATLYWYQQILGQGPKLLIQFQNNGVVDDSQLPKDRFSAERLKGVDSTLKIQPAKLEDSAVYLCASSLVRQDYTDTQYFGPGTRLTVL.

This clone was recorded once. The V and J genes are TRBV11-2 and TRBJ2-3, with 8 bases matching TRBD1. The V gene end was trimmed by 6 bases and the J gene end by 3 bases; junction bases not matched to a gene: 8. The CDR3 spans 15 residues. The V gene's germline CDR1 is SGHAT and CDR2 FQNNGV. CDR3 coding DNA: TGTGCCAGCAGTCAAGGCAGGGGGCGGACAGATACGCAGTATTTT. This sequence encodes CASSQGRGRTDTQYF.

The V gene is TRBV28, the J gene TRBJ2-7, with D unresolved. The CDR3 sequence is 12 residues long. Trimming removed 4 bases at V and 4 bases at J, with 8 bases between. Germline CDR1 reads MDHEN; CDR2 reads SYDVKM. CDR3 amino acids: CASSSAPYEQYF. The CDR3 nucleotides are TGTGCCAGCAGTTCGGCACCTTACGAGCAGTACTTC. Looking up the rest from reference TRBV28 and TRBJ2-7 gives the full variable domain: DVKVTQSSRYLVKRTGEKVFLECVQDMDHENMFWYRQDPGLGLRLIYFSYDVKMKEKGDIPEGYSVSREKKERFSLILESASTNQTSMYLCASSSAPYEQYFGPGTRLTVT.

The CDR3 DNA follows: TGTGCCAGCAGTGGACAGGCCACAGATACGCAGTATTTT. Translated: CASSGQATDTQYF. This chain links TRBV6-1 with TRBJ2-3; a possible D gene is TRBD1 (6 bases). Germline CDR1 is MNHNS and CDR2 is SASEGT. This CDR3 is 13 amino acids long. Trimming removed 4 bases from V and 2 bases from J, with 7 bases in between.

This chain uses TRBV3-1 (or the pseudogene TRBV3-2) with TRBJ2-1; unclear D gene. V lost 3 bases and J lost 7, with 4 bases in between. CDR1 is LGHDT, CDR2 YNNKEL, per germline (reference sequence). The CDR3 spans 11 residues. DNA of the CDR3: TGTGCCAGCAGCCACTCGAATGAGCAGTTCTTC. Encoded protein: CASSHSNEQFF.

V gene TRBV5-8 combines with J gene TRBJ2-1; D ambiguous. The CDR3 spans 14 residues. V lost 0 bases and J lost 6, with 10 bases in between. The germline CDR1 and CDR2 sequences are SGHTS and YDEGEE. This CDR3 is CASSLVSVINEQFF. CDR3 coding DNA: TGTGCCAGCAGCTTGGTTTCGGTAATCAATGAGCAGTTCTTC.

In DNA form, the CDR3 reads TGTGCCAGCAAAATCGAGACAGGGGGCAACTACGAGCAGTACTTC. This encodes CASKIETGGNYEQYF. This sequence joins TRBV27 and TRBJ2-7; TRBD1 aligns across 10 bases. V shed 7 bases, J shed 3 bases, and the junction held 9 bases outside the gene matches. Germline CDR1 and CDR2: MNHEY and SMNVEV (reference sequence). The CDR3 length is 15 residues.

The V and J genes are TRBV19 and TRBJ2-3; D remains unclear. Germline CDR1 reads LNHDA; CDR2 reads SQIVND (reference sequence). V was clipped by 1 base and J by 2 bases, with 10 bases between them. This CDR3 is 15 amino acids long. CDR3 nucleotide sequence: TGTGCCAGTAGTATAGTGGCATCATCCACAGATACGCAGTATTTT. Translation gives CASSIVASSTDTQYF.

The rearrangement uses TRBV4-3 and TRBJ1-2; weak D call: TRBD1 (5 bases). This CDR3 region has 15 residues. The germline V gene encodes CDR1 LGHNA and CDR2 YSLEER. Trimming took 0 bases from V and 2 from J, leaving 10 bases between them. The CDR3 DNA reads TGCGCCAGCAGCCAAGACGGCCGGGGGAACTATGGCTACACCTTC. Translating it yields CASSQDGRGNYGYTF.